This is a list of T cell receptor beta chains from one sample in a study of blood T cell repertoires in COVID-19. Generated by immunoSEQ multiplex PCR, the TCRdb table keeps only in-frame clones and is missing some. Of roughly 40,000 clones detected, approximately 88% appear once; the ten largest clones hold roughly 10%. Sequences were obtained from peripheral blood. The receptors here all came from a woman aged 65 to 85 with acute or convalescent COVID-19. The CDR3 runs from the conserved cysteine through the conserved F or W. A D gene is named only where the DNA matches it firmly. Expanded clones are given a class, and other clones once, few, many or no size at all.

v_gene: TRBV7-9
abundance: .
j_gene: TRBJ1-1
d_gene: .
CDR3aa: CASSLDTYTEAFF
CDR3nt: TGTGCCAGCAGCTTGGACACCTACACTGAAGCTTTCTTT

v_gene: TRBV6-2/TRBV6-3
abundance: .
j_gene: TRBJ2-5
d_gene: .
CDR3aa: CASSYALNKETQYF
CDR3nt: TGTGCCAGCAGTTACGCCCTTAACAAAGAGACCCAGTACTTC

v_gene: TRBV10-2
abundance: once
j_gene: TRBJ2-1
d_gene: .
CDR3aa: CASSEGGLAYSSYNEQFF
CDR3nt: TGCGCCAGCAGTGAAGGAGGGCTAGCTTATAGCTCCTACAATGAGCAGTTCTTC

v_gene: TRBV10-3
abundance: .
j_gene: TRBJ2-3
d_gene: .
CDR3aa: CAMGPQGDTQYF
CDR3nt: TGTGCCATGGGTCCCCAGGGAGATACGCAGTATTTT

v_gene: TRBV3-1/TRBV3-2
abundance: once
j_gene: TRBJ2-3
d_gene: .
CDR3aa: CASSQARDAGTQYF
CDR3nt: TGTGCCAGCAGCCAAGCCCGGGACGCGGGGACGCAGTATTTT

v_gene: TRBV11-2
abundance: .
j_gene: TRBJ2-1
d_gene: TRBD2
CDR3aa: CASSLGGGPYNEQFF
CDR3nt: TGTGCCAGCAGCTTAGGCGGGGGGCCCTACAATGAGCAGTTCTTC

v_gene: TRBV3-1/TRBV3-2
abundance: .
j_gene: TRBJ1-6
d_gene: TRBD1
CDR3aa: CASSQGTGRSPLHF
CDR3nt: TGTGCCAGCAGCCAAGGGACAGGGCGGTCACCCCTCCACTTT

v_gene: TRBV9
abundance: .
j_gene: TRBJ2-3
d_gene: TRBD2
CDR3aa: CASSAQLAGVDTQYF
CDR3nt: TGTGCCAGCAGCGCACAACTAGCGGGAGTAGATACGCAGTATTTT

v_gene: TRBV24-1
abundance: .
j_gene: TRBJ1-2
d_gene: .
CDR3aa: CATSDPRQAANYGYTF
CDR3nt: TGTGCCACCAGTGACCCCAGGCAGGCCGCTAACTATGGCTACACCTTC

v_gene: TRBV11-2
abundance: .
j_gene: TRBJ1-3
d_gene: TRBD1
CDR3aa: CASSLDQGATGNTIYF
CDR3nt: TGTGCCAGCAGCTTAGATCAGGGGGCGACTGGAAACACCATATATTTT

v_gene: TRBV7-2
abundance: .
j_gene: TRBJ2-1
d_gene: .
CDR3aa: CASSLRTQKREQFF
CDR3nt: TGTGCCAGCAGCTTAAGAACCCAGAAACGTGAGCAGTTCTTC

v_gene: TRBV5-1
abundance: .
j_gene: TRBJ2-5
d_gene: TRBD1
CDR3aa: CASSRTGERSGETQYF
CDR3nt: TGCGCCAGCAGTCGGACAGGGGAACGATCCGGAGAGACCCAGTACTTC

v_gene: TRBV7-8
abundance: once
j_gene: TRBJ2-5
d_gene: TRBD2
CDR3aa: CASSLVLVAGGSPQETQYF
CDR3nt: TGTGCCAGCAGCTTAGTTCTGGTAGCGGGGGGATCCCCCCAAGAGACCCAGTACTTC

v_gene: TRBV7-2
abundance: .
j_gene: TRBJ2-5
d_gene: TRBD2
CDR3aa: CASSLGLTSGRVGETQYF
CDR3nt: TGTGCCAGCAGCTTAGGCCTCACTAGCGGGAGGGTCGGAGAGACCCAGTACTTC

v_gene: TRBV27
abundance: .
j_gene: TRBJ2-1
d_gene: TRBD1
CDR3aa: CASSLSRRGQVSSYNEQFF
CDR3nt: TGTGCCAGCAGTTTATCGCGTCGGGGACAGGTGAGCTCCTACAATGAGCAGTTCTTC

v_gene: TRBV11-2
abundance: .
j_gene: TRBJ2-5
d_gene: TRBD1
CDR3aa: CASSDKTGQGAMETQYF
CDR3nt: TGTGCCAGCAGCGACAAAACGGGACAGGGGGCGATGGAGACCCAGTACTTC

v_gene: TRBV6-6
abundance: .
j_gene: TRBJ2-1
d_gene: .
CDR3aa: CASTSYNEQFF
CDR3nt: TGTGCCAGCACGTCCTACAATGAGCAGTTCTTC

v_gene: TRBV5-1
abundance: .
j_gene: TRBJ2-3
d_gene: .
CDR3aa: CASSLTGLGADTQYF
CDR3nt: TGCGCCAGCAGCCTCACGGGACTCGGCGCAGATACGCAGTATTTT

v_gene: TRBV30
abundance: .
j_gene: TRBJ1-3
d_gene: .
CDR3aa: CAWSSGPVSGNTIYF
CDR3nt: TGTGCCTGGAGTTCAGGGCCGGTCTCTGGAAACACCATATATTTT

v_gene: TRBV7-2
abundance: .
j_gene: TRBJ1-2
d_gene: TRBD1
CDR3aa: CASSIRGQGLVFGHYTF
CDR3nt: TGTGCCAGCAGCATCCGGGGACAGGGGCTGGTGTTTGGGCACTACACCTTC

v_gene: TRBV19
abundance: .
j_gene: TRBJ1-4
d_gene: .
CDR3aa: CASTSLGGANEKLFF
CDR3nt: TGTGCCAGTACCTCCCTGGGGGGGGCTAATGAAAAACTGTTTTTT

v_gene: TRBV5-1
abundance: once
j_gene: TRBJ2-1
d_gene: TRBD1
CDR3aa: CASSGLGQGSSYNEQFF
CDR3nt: TGCGCCAGCAGCGGCCTAGGACAGGGAAGCTCCTACAATGAGCAGTTCTTC

v_gene: TRBV24-1
abundance: .
j_gene: TRBJ2-1
d_gene: .
CDR3aa: CATSRRLIDEQFF
CDR3nt: TGTGCCACCTCCCGGAGGCTCATCGATGAGCAGTTCTTC

v_gene: TRBV13
abundance: once
j_gene: TRBJ2-3
d_gene: TRBD2
CDR3aa: CASSQRTSGVGDTQYF
CDR3nt: TGTGCCAGCAGCCAGAGGACTAGCGGAGTGGGGGATACGCAGTATTTT